This TCR beta chain was captured in a study of T cell repertoires in cytomegalovirus infection. MiXCR, run by TCRdb on the reads, gives a single entry per CDR3 protein. The sample yields about 440,000 distinct CDR3 sequences, 31% seen once. This clonotype has a single count. The V segment lost 4 bases and the J segment 4 bases; nucleotides outside the gene matches: 4. Germline V lookup: CDR1 MDHEN, CDR2 SYDVKM. The CDR3 consists of 14 residues. This chain uses TRBV28 with TRBJ1-1, with TRBD1 matching over 9 bases. The source is a human donor in good health (CMV status not recorded). Some clones in this sample may be carry-over from other donors' samples. The sample was PBMCs. CDR3 region: CASSYTGGGTEAFF. The DNA of the CDR3 is TGTGCCAGCAGTTATACAGGGGGCGGCACTGAAGCTTTCTTT.